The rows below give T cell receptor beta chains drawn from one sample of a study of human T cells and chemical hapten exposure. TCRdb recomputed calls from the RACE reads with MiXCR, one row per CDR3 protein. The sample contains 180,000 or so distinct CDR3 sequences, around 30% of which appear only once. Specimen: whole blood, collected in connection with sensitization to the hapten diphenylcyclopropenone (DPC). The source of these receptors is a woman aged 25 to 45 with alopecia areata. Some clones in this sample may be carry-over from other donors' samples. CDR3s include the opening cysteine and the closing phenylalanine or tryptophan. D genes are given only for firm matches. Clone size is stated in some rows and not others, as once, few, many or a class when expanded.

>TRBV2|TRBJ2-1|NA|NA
CASRGVGSVGWAGFF
TGTGCCAGCAGAGGAGTCGGGAGCGTGGGTTGGGCAGGTTTCTTC
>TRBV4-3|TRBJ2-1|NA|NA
CASSQGGTNSYNEQFF
TGCGCCAGCAGTCAGGGAGGAACAAACTCCTACAATGAGCAGTTCTTC
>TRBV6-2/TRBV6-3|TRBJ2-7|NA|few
CASSYDRLGTYEQYF
TGTGCCAGCAGTTACGACAGGCTGGGAACCTACGAGCAGTACTTC
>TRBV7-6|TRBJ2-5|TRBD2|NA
CASSLASGGAKTQYF
TGTGCCAGCAGCTTAGCCAGCGGGGGGGCAAAGACCCAGTACTTC
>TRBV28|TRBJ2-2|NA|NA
CASSFWGSHTGELFF
TGTGCCAGCAGTTTTTGGGGGAGTCACACCGGGGAGCTGTTTTTT
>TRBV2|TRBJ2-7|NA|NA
CASSGEYEQYF
TGTGCCAGCAGTGGGGAGTACGAGCAGTACTTC
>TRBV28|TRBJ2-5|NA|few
CASSSVAPGQGKTQYF
TGTGCCAGCAGTTCCGTCGCTCCGGGACAAGGGAAGACCCAGTACTTC
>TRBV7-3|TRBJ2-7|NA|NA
CASSPQLGGEQYF
TGTGCCAGCAGCCCCCAGCTAGGGGGAGAGCAGTACTTC
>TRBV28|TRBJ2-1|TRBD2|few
CASRQGLAGVEQFF
TGTGCCAGCAGGCAGGGACTAGCGGGAGTTGAGCAGTTCTTC
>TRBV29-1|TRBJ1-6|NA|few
CSVQVAGQNSPLHF
TGCAGCGTTCAGGTGGCGGGGCAAAATTCACCCCTCCACTTT
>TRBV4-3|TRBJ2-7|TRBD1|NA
CASSQVLTGGGYEQYF
TGCGCCAGCAGCCAGGTTTTGACAGGGGGGGGTTACGAGCAGTACTTC
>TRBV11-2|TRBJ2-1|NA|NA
CASSSRTGGNEQFF
TGTGCCAGCAGCTCGCGGACTGGCGGCAATGAGCAGTTCTTC
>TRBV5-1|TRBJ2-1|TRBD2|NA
CASSSGTYSYNEQFF
TGCGCCAGCAGCAGCGGGACTTACTCCTACAATGAGCAGTTCTTC
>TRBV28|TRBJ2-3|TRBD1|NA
CASSFQGQGRTDTQYF
TGTGCCAGCAGTTTCCAGGGACAGGGTCGCACAGATACGCAGTATTTT
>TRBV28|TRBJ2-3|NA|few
CASIAREKSTDTQYF
TGTGCCAGCATTGCCAGAGAGAAAAGCACAGATACGCAGTATTTT
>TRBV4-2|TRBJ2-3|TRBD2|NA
CASSQTTSGVGSTQYF
TGTGCCAGCAGCCAAACGACTAGCGGGGTGGGCAGTACGCAGTATTTT